This T cell receptor (beta chain) stems from a study of neoadjuvant anti-PD-1 for oral cavity cancer. Turning to the study itself: Nivolumab at 3 mg/kg was mostly given biweekly, three to four doses, pre-surgery. Study-level points and caveats: Only a few patients per response group were TCR-analyzed; validation needed.

Details on this clone: The antigen is undetermined.

The CDR3 is 14 amino acids. V lost 2 bases and J lost 3, with 11 bases in between. Germline lookup yields CDR1 MNHNS and CDR2 SASEGT. The protocol was immunoSEQ multiplex PCR, while the TCRdb copy is restricted to in-frame clones and leaves out a portion. The table lists 17,000 or so clones, around three quarters of them singletons. This specimen consisted of PBMCs, obtained before nivolumab (anti-PD-1) treatment. This chain joins TRBV6-1 and TRBJ2-7; unclear D gene. This clonotype was obtained from a person between 40 and 85 years old with oral cavity squamous cell carcinoma. In DNA form, the CDR3 reads TGTGCCAGCAGTGAACAGCAGACTCTCTACGAGCAGTACTTC. It yields the protein CASSEQQTLYEQYF.